The rows below give T cell receptor beta chains drawn from one sample of a study of cytomegalovirus exposure and HLA in healthy donors. Sequenced by immunoSEQ multiplex PCR; TCRdb stores in-frame clones only, minus some. The sample carries 120,000 or so clones, around 80% recorded once. Sequenced input: PBMCs. These receptors were collected from a woman aged 60 to 75 in good health and CMV-seropositive. CDR3s include the opening cysteine and the closing phenylalanine or tryptophan. A D gene is named only where the DNA matches it firmly. The size of a clone is reported for some rows only, either as once, few or many, or as a class for expanded clones.

abundance,v_gene,j_gene,d_gene,CDR3aa,CDR3nt
NA,TRBV5-1,TRBJ2-3,NA,CASSHKSVYVSDTQYF,TGCGCCAGCAGCCATAAATCCGTCTATGTGTCAGATACGCAGTATTTT
NA,TRBV5-1,TRBJ1-1,TRBD1,CASRRGQGTEAFF,TGCGCCAGCAGGCGGGGACAGGGCACTGAAGCTTTCTTT
NA,TRBV7-9,TRBJ1-5,TRBD1,CASSLQGTADQPQHF,TGTGCCAGCAGCTTACAAGGGACAGCCGATCAGCCCCAGCATTTT
NA,TRBV9,TRBJ2-3,TRBD2,CASSVGVSGSSDTQYF,TGTGCCAGCAGCGTAGGGGTTAGCGGGAGCTCGGATACGCAGTATTTT
NA,TRBV5-7,TRBJ1-4,TRBD1,CASSFDRGQGANEKLFF,TGTGCCAGCAGCTTCGATCGAGGACAGGGGGCTAATGAAAAACTGTTTTTT
few,TRBV4-2,TRBJ2-4,NA,CASSGGQSTAKNIQYF,TGTGCCAGCAGCGGTGGACAGAGCACAGCCAAAAACATTCAGTACTTC
NA,TRBV10-1,TRBJ2-3,NA,CASSESSIRTDTQYF,TGCGCCAGCAGTGAGTCGTCCATTCGCACAGATACGCAGTATTTT
NA,TRBV5-4,TRBJ1-4,NA,CASSSLGGWGPEKLFF,TGTGCCAGCAGCTCCCTTGGGGGATGGGGGCCTGAAAAACTGTTTTTT
NA,TRBV11-2,TRBJ2-3,TRBD2,CASSLAGTSGGTDTQYF,TGTGCCAGCAGCTTAGCCGGGACTAGCGGGGGCACAGATACGCAGTATTTT
NA,TRBV4-2,TRBJ2-2,TRBD2,CASSQVYSGGTGELFF,TGTGCCAGCAGCCAAGTTTACTCGGGAGGCACCGGGGAGCTGTTTTTT
NA,TRBV5-6,TRBJ2-1,TRBD2,CASSLVTREVYNEQFF,TGTGCCAGCAGCTTGGTGACGCGGGAGGTTTACAATGAGCAGTTCTTC
NA,TRBV27,TRBJ2-7,NA,CATQAGYEQYF,TGTGCCACCCAGGCGGGCTACGAGCAGTACTTC
NA,TRBV5-1,TRBJ1-3,NA,CASSLAPGLRMGDTIYF,TGCGCCAGCAGCTTGGCCCCGGGACTGAGGATGGGGGACACCATATATTTT
NA,TRBV7-9,TRBJ2-7,TRBD2,CASSFRAGNYEQYF,TGTGCCAGCAGCTTCCGAGCGGGGAACTACGAGCAGTACTTC
once,TRBV5-4,TRBJ2-7,TRBD1,CASSPGTGDYEQYF,TGTGCCAGCAGCCCAGGGACAGGGGACTACGAGCAGTACTTC
NA,TRBV19,TRBJ2-7,NA,CASSAYGQQYEQYF,TGTGCCAGTAGCGCCTATGGGCAACAATACGAGCAGTACTTC
NA,TRBV19,TRBJ2-7,NA,CASSPGGSYEQYF,TGTGCCAGTAGTCCTGGAGGGTCCTACGAGCAGTACTTC
NA,TRBV2,TRBJ2-7,TRBD2,CASKGVEGTSGAYEQYF,TGTGCCAGCAAGGGTGTGGAGGGGACTAGCGGAGCCTACGAGCAGTACTTC
few,TRBV7-9,TRBJ2-7,TRBD1,CASSLGDRRANEQYF,TGTGCCAGCAGCTTAGGGGACAGGAGGGCTAACGAGCAGTACTTC
few,TRBV7-9,TRBJ1-4,NA,CASRRENEKLFF,TGTGCCAGCAGGAGAGAAAATGAAAAACTGTTTTTT
NA,TRBV7-3,TRBJ2-1,TRBD2,CASSLEREAYNEQFF,TGTGCCAGCAGCTTAGAGCGGGAGGCGTACAATGAGCAGTTCTTC
once,TRBV11-2,TRBJ1-1,NA,CASSFQNTEAFF,TGTGCCAGCAGCTTTCAAAACACTGAAGCTTTCTTT
NA,TRBV28,TRBJ1-1,NA,CASREIDRVNTEAFF,TGTGCCAGCAGAGAAATAGACAGAGTGAACACTGAAGCTTTCTTT
NA,TRBV18,TRBJ1-2,NA,CASSPPLNYGYTF,TGTGCCAGCTCACCACCATTAAACTATGGCTACACCTTC
NA,TRBV28,TRBJ2-7,TRBD2,CASSPLAGGPYEQYF,TGTGCCAGCAGTCCACTAGCGGGAGGGCCCTACGAGCAGTACTTC
NA,TRBV13,TRBJ2-1,TRBD2,CASSLAGDEQFF,TGTGCCAGCAGCTTGGCGGGAGATGAGCAGTTCTTC
once,TRBV2,TRBJ2-7,NA,CASSYDGREYF,TGTGCCAGCAGTTACGACGGTCGGGAGTACTTC
NA,TRBV9,TRBJ2-2,TRBD1,CASSATGAAGELFF,TGTGCCAGCAGCGCCACAGGGGCGGCCGGGGAGCTGTTTTTT
NA,TRBV5-1,TRBJ2-2,NA,CASSEGANTGELFF,TGCGCCAGCAGTGAGGGGGCGAACACCGGGGAGCTGTTTTTT
NA,TRBV9,TRBJ1-3,NA,CASSVVAADPGNTIYF,TGTGCCAGCAGCGTAGTCGCGGCAGACCCTGGAAACACCATATATTTT
NA,TRBV11-3,TRBJ2-7,NA,CASSYVGSSYEQYF,TGTGCCAGCAGCTACGTTGGCAGCTCCTACGAGCAGTACTTC
NA,TRBV7-9,TRBJ2-7,TRBD1,CASSLEWDRGHEQYF,TGTGCCAGCAGCTTAGAATGGGACAGGGGCCATGAGCAGTACTTC
once,TRBV14,TRBJ2-7,TRBD2,CASSQDKDGTISYEQYF,TGTGCCAGCAGCCAAGATAAAGATGGGACTATCTCCTACGAGCAGTACTTC
NA,TRBV7-2,TRBJ2-7,TRBD2,CASSLVGLAFGEQYF,TGTGCCAGCAGCTTAGTTGGACTAGCTTTCGGGGAGCAGTACTTC
NA,TRBV15,TRBJ2-7,TRBD2,CATSRTSGRGEQYF,TGTGCCACCAGCAGGACTAGCGGGAGGGGCGAGCAGTACTTC
NA,TRBV13,TRBJ2-7,NA,CASSPSKWRDYEQYF,TGTGCCAGCAGCCCTTCAAAGTGGAGGGATTACGAGCAGTACTTC
NA,TRBV2,TRBJ2-4,TRBD2,CASSGTSGKNIQYF,TGTGCCAGCAGCGGGACTAGCGGGAAAAACATTCAGTACTTC
NA,TRBV11-3,TRBJ2-3,TRBD2,CASSLDLQRELTDTQYF,TGTGCCAGCAGCTTAGATCTCCAGCGGGAGCTCACAGATACGCAGTATTTT
NA,TRBV7-6,TRBJ1-6,TRBD1,CASSLAGQGGSYNSPLHF,TGTGCCAGCAGCTTAGCGGGACAGGGTGGTTCCTATAATTCACCCCTCCACTTT
NA,TRBV6-6,TRBJ2-1,NA,CASSPGDSYNEQFF,TGTGCCAGCAGTCCGGGAGACTCCTACAATGAGCAGTTCTTC
NA,TRBV29-1,TRBJ1-2,TRBD1,CSVRDRNYGYTF,TGCAGCGTACGGGACAGAAACTATGGCTACACCTTC
few,TRBV6-4,TRBJ2-3,TRBD2,CASSQAGGADTQYF,TGTGCCAGCAGCCAAGCGGGAGGGGCAGATACGCAGTATTTT
NA,TRBV10-3,TRBJ2-1,TRBD2,CAISEAASGESSYNEQFF,TGTGCCATCAGTGAGGCGGCTAGCGGGGAAAGCTCCTACAATGAGCAGTTCTTC
NA,TRBV6-1,TRBJ1-2,TRBD1,CASRRDREYGYTF,TGTGCCAGCAGACGGGACAGGGAATATGGCTACACCTTC
NA,TRBV7-6,TRBJ2-5,TRBD1,CASSSRQGANQETQYF,TGTGCCAGCAGCTCCCGACAGGGGGCTAATCAAGAGACCCAGTACTTC
NA,TRBV13,TRBJ1-4,TRBD1,CASSLGDTGATNEKLFF,TGTGCCAGCAGCTTAGGGGACACAGGGGCAACTAATGAAAAACTGTTTTTT
NA,TRBV7-8,TRBJ2-4,TRBD2,CASSLAGTRGGWAKNIQYF,TGTGCCAGCAGCTTAGCCGGGACTAGAGGGGGGTGGGCCAAAAACATTCAGTACTTC
NA,TRBV7-9,TRBJ1-2,TRBD1,CASSSGQRLGYTF,TGTGCCAGCAGCTCGGGACAGAGGTTGGGCTACACCTTC
NA,TRBV10-3,TRBJ1-3,TRBD1,CATKTGGTAGNTIYF,TGTGCCACCAAGACAGGGGGCACGGCTGGAAACACCATATATTTT